This entry is about one TCR beta chain. Trimming took 8 bases from V and 6 from J, leaving 11 bases between them. Germline V gene lookup returns CDR1 WSHSY and CDR2 SAAADI. The CDR3 length is 12 residues. Sequenced by immunoSEQ multiplex PCR; TCRdb stores in-frame clones only, minus some. Counted here are roughly 2.1 million clones, approximately 94% occurring once; the ten biggest clones make up about 1.8%. This sample stems from a study of shared clonotypes between healthy human individuals. Only CD45RO-negative cells positively selected for CCR7 counted as naive CD8 cells, so terminally differentiated effector memory CD45RA+ cells were excluded.

The chain has TRBV10-2 and TRBJ2-1; no definite D call. This clonotype was obtained from a man younger than 35 in good health. Some clones in this sample may be carry-over from other donors' samples. Sequencing input: naive CD8+ T cells from PBMCs. In nucleotides, the CDR3 is TGCGCCAGCCTGGTAAGCTCCAATGAGCAGTTCTTC. Encoded protein: CASLVSSNEQFF.